The TCR beta chain described here comes from a study of neurological immune-mediated disorders. Study-wide results and limits: TCR clonal expansion peaked in HTLV-1-associated myelopathy patients and was lowest in multiple sclerosis patients.

Many counts were recorded for this clonotype. Its target is unknown. This CDR3 is built from 14 residues. Germline V CDR1 and CDR2: ENHRY, SYGVKD. The V and J ends lost 3 bases and 5 bases respectively, with 13 bases between them. The team produced cDNA through 5'RACE using 10-nucleotide random UMIs. Every sequencing run returned over 160 million TCR-beta sequences, which were derived from 15-18 subjects. TCRdb reanalysed the 5' RACE reads using MiXCR and keeps one entry per CDR3 protein. The sample comprises about 55,000 distinct CDR3 sequences, about 3.8% of which are singletons, and approximately 7.1% rests with the top ten. Unsorted libraries were generated from 2 million PBMCs held at -80 degrees C.

This clonotype was sampled from a man aged 55 to 70 with multiple sclerosis. The genes are TRBV10-3 and TRBJ2-5; weak D call: TRBD1 (5 bases). Sequencing used PBMCs. The CDR3 loop is CAISDSTKGETQYF. The CDR3 DNA is TGTGCCATCAGTGACTCAACGAAGGGGGAGACCCAGTACTTC.